The TCR beta chain described here comes from a study of identical twins. Overall study findings and caveats: Low generation probability was overrepresented in out-of-frame alpha sequences shared by twins. Insertions ran lower in abundant cord blood beta clonotypes, though not in memory repertoires.

Germline CDR1 reads SGHKS; CDR2 reads YYEKEE (reference sequence). The CDR3 is 14 residues long. V lost 4 bases to trimming and J lost 4 bases, with 14 bases between them. Each CDR3 protein is one row after TCRdb ran MiXCR on the 5' RACE reads. This sample has a few hundred thousand distinct CDR3 sequences, with roughly an eighth found just once. This clonotype has a count of ten or more. Its antigen is still unknown. The data also belong to a second study, concerning yellow fever vaccine responses in identical twins. That study reports: Reportedly, twins showed a vaccine T cell response that looked partly convergent and partly personalized.

The specimen sequenced was CD4+ T cells sorted from blood. This receptor was identified in a young woman in good health. The V gene is TRBV5-5, the J gene TRBJ2-5; D might be TRBD1 or TRBD2, each matching 6 bases. The CDR3 region is CASSPGALRETQYF. The DNA of the CDR3 is TGTGCCAGCAGCCCGGGGGCACTTCGAGAGACCCAGTACTTC.